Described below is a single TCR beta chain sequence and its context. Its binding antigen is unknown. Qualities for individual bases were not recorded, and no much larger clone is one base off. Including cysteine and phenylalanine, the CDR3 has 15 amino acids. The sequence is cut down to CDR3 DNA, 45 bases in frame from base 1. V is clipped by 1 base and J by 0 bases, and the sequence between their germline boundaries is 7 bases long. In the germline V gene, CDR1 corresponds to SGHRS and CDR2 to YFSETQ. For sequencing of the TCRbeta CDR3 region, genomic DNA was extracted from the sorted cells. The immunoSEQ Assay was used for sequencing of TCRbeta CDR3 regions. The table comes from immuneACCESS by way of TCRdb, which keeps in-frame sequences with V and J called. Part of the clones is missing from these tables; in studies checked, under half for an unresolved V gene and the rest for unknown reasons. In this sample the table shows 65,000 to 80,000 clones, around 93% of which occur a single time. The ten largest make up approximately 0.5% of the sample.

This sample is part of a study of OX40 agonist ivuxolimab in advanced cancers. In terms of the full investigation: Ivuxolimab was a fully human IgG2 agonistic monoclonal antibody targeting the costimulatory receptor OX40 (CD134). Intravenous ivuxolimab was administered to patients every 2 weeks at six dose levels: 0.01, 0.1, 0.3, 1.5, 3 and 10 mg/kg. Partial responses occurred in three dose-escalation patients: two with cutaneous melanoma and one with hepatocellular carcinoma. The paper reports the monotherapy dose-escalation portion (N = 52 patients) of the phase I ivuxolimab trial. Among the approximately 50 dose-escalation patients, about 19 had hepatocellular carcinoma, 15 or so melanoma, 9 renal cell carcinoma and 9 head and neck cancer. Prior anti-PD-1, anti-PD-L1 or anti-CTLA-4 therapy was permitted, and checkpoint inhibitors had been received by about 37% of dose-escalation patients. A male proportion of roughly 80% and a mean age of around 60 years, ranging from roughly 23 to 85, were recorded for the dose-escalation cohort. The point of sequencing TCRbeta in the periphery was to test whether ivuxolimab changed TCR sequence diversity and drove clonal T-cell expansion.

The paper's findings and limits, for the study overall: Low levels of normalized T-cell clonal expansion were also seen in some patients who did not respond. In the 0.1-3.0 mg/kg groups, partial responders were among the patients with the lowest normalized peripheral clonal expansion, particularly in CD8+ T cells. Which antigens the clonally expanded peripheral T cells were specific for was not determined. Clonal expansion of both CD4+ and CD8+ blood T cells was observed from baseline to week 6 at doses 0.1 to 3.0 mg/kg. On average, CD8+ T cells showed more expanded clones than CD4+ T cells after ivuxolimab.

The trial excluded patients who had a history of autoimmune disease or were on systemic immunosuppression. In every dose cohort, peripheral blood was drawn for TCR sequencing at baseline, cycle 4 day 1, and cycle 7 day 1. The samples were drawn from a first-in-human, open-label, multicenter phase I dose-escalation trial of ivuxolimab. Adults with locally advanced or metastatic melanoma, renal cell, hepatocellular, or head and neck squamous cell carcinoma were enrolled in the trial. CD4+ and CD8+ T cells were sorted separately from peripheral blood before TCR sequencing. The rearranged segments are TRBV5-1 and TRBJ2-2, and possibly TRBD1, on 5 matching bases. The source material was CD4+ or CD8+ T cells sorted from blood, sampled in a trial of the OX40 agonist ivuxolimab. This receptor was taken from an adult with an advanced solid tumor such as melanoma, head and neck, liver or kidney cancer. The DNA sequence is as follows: TGCGCCAGCAGCTTGCAAGGGGCGAACACCGGGGAGCTGTTTTTT. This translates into CASSLQGANTGELFF.